The present entry profiles one T cell receptor (beta chain) with its context. The repertoire was sequenced with immunoSEQ multiplex PCR; TCRdb's copy has only in-frame clones and lacks some. The sample lists 140,000 to 150,000 clones, 84% occurring once. The data were obtained in a study of blood T cell repertoires in COVID-19. The germline CDR1 and CDR2 sequences are LNHNV and YYDKDF (reference sequence). With 3 bases clipped from V and 4 bases from J, the junction kept 4 bases outside the gene matches. The CDR3 loop spans 14 amino acids. This sequence originates from a human donor in a cohort sampled during active COVID-19. The chain is built from TRBV15 and TRBJ2-5; 8 bases line up with TRBD1. The specimen sequenced was peripheral blood. The CDR3 nucleotides read TGTGCCACCAGCAGGGACAGGGCTCTAGAGACCCAGTACTTC. Translating it yields CATSRDRALETQYF.